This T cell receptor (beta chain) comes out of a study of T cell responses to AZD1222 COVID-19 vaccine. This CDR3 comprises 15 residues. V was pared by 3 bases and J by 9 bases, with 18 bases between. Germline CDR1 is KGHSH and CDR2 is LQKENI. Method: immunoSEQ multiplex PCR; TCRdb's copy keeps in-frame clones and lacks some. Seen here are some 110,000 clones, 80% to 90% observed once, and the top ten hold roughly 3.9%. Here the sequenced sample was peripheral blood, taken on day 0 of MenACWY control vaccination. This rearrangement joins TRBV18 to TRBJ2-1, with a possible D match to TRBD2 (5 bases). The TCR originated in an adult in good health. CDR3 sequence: CASSPPPGSLSEQFF. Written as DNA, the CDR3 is TGTGCCAGCTCACCCCCCCCTGGGAGCCTGAGTGAGCAGTTCTTC.